This TCR beta chain was sequenced for a study of regulatory T cells in long-lasting Graves disease. CDR3 length: 15 residues. V was clipped by 2 bases and J by 6 bases, with 16 bases between them. The V gene's germline CDR1 is MDHEN and CDR2 SYDVKM. This clonotype was detected ten times or more. Time point of the sample: newly diagnosed GD, antithyroid drugs for less than 3 months. Isolated PBMC RNA provided the starting material for the TCR library. To make TCR beta libraries, researchers used iRepertoire HTBI primers and Arm-PCR of CDR3 regions. TCRdb reanalysed the multiplex PCR reads using MiXCR and keeps one entry per CDR3 protein. Found here are 350,000 to 500,000 distinct CDR3 sequences, roughly 15% of them singletons; the top ten hold roughly 18%. The same data also went into a second study, on T cells in Graves' hyperthyroidism and ophthalmopathy.

This receptor was identified in a woman between 50 and 59 years old with Graves disease. Source: peripheral blood mononuclear cells (PBMCs), taken at new diagnosis, from a patient treated with antithyroid drugs. The chain employs TRBV28 and TRBJ1-2; D not certain. The CDR3: CASSLAGGGIDGYTF. CDR3 nucleotide sequence: TGTGCCAGCAGTTTAGCAGGAGGCGGCATCGATGGCTACACCTTC.